One sample yielded the 8 T cell receptor beta chains listed below, sequenced in a study of Graves' ophthalmopathy and Graves' hyperthyroidism. Amplification of TCR beta CDR3 regions used RNA transcripts. HTBI-primed RT-PCR formed the first round, and a multiplex PCR formed the second. TCRdb called the multiplex PCR reads again in MiXCR, with one record for every CDR3 protein. Among under 350,000 distinct CDR3 sequences, under 20% were seen once, and the ten largest hold more than 9%. Sequenced material: peripheral blood. All receptors come from an adult man with Graves' ophthalmopathy.

Ten or more counts support this clonotype. V and J are TRBV27 and TRBJ1-1; perhaps TRBD1 as D (5 bases). Germline V CDR1 and CDR2: MNHEY, SMNVEV (reference sequence). This CDR3 contains 13 residues. V was trimmed by 3 bases and J by 1 base, leaving 6 bases between them. The CDR3 DNA follows: TGTGCCAGCAGTTTTGGGGCGAACACTGAAGCTTTCTTT. This sequence encodes CASSFGANTEAFF.

This clonotype was seen at least ten times. The CDR3 does not end in the conserved phenylalanine or tryptophan, so this is likely a read error. The chain is built from TRBV6-1 and TRBJ1-1; 7 bases fit TRBD1. Germline values: CDR1 MNHNS, CDR2 SASEGT. CDR3 length: 15 amino acids. J was trimmed by 2 bases and V by 6 bases; bases with no gene match: 9. This CDR3 reads CASRRFGTVNTEAFL. CDR3 sequence (DNA): TGTGCCAGCAGGAGGTTCGGGACAGTTAACACTGAAGCTTTCCTT.

In regard to this clonotype: One end of the junction fails to match germline, which may point to a read error. The J gene is TRBJ1-2, the V gene TRBV12-3 or TRBV12-4; the match to TRBD1 covers 7 bases. CDR3 length: 11 residues. DNA for the CDR3: TGTGCCATCAGTTACAGGGGCGGCTACATCTTC. This translates into CAISYRGGYIF.

This clonotype was detected once. The gene calls are TRBV3-1 and TRBJ2-2, with 8 bases identical to TRBD2. The germline V gene encodes CDR1 LGHDT and CDR2 YNNKEL (reference sequence). The CDR3 consists of 16 residues. The junction had 9 bases not matched to a gene; V was cut back by 0 bases and J by 9 bases. The CDR3 loop is CASSQDLAGGLRELFF. In DNA form, the CDR3 reads TGTGCCAGCAGCCAAGATTTGGCGGGAGGTCTGCGGGAGCTGTTTTTT.

This clonotype has ten or more counts. This chain uses TRBV20-1 with TRBJ2-7; TRBD1 or TRBD2 may be the D gene (5 bases each). Looked up from germline, CDR1 is DFQATT and CDR2 is SNEGSKA (reference sequence). The V end lost 3 bases, the J end lost 0 bases, and 6 bases lay between the germline ends. The CDR3 is made up of 12 amino acids. The CDR3 is CSARRGSYEQYF. The CDR3 DNA follows: TGCAGTGCTAGGAGGGGCTCCTACGAGCAGTACTTC.

At least ten counts were recorded for this clonotype. This chain links TRBV4-1 with TRBJ1-1; D is perhaps TRBD1 (5 bases). Germline lookup yields CDR1 MGHRA and CDR2 YSYEKL. V was trimmed by 0 bases and J by 4 bases, leaving 12 bases between them. The CDR3 sequence is 15 residues long. The CDR3 is CASSQENSRGTEAFF. CDR3 bases: TGCGCCAGCAGCCAAGAGAATAGTAGGGGCACTGAAGCTTTCTTT.

This clonotype occurred many times. The chain couples TRBV19 to TRBJ1-5; a weak D match, TRBD1 (5 bases). Germline assignment: CDR1 LNHDA and CDR2 SQIVND (reference sequence). V was shortened by 5 bases and J by 0 bases, with 11 bases between the two germline ends. CDR3 length: 15 amino acids. The CDR3 DNA sequence: TGTGCCAGTAGTTGGGACGTATATAGCAATCAGCCCCAGCATTTT. As protein: CASSWDVYSNQPQHF. The full variable domain, rest sourced from reference TRBV19 and TRBJ1-5, is DGGITQSPKYLFRKEGQNVTLSCEQNLNHDAMYWYRQDPGQGLRLIYYSQIVNDFQKGDIAEGYSVSREKKESFPLTVTSAQKNPTAFYLCASSWDVYSNQPQHFGDGTRLSIL.

The chain carries TRBV6-5 and TRBJ2-7, with 7 bases matching TRBD2. Germline trimming cut 2 bases from V and 0 bases from J; bases unmatched to any gene: 10. Germline values: CDR1 MNHEY, CDR2 SVGAGI. The CDR3 is made up of 17 amino acids. The CDR3 here is CASSYGIAGPSSYEQYF. The CDR3 DNA reads as TGTGCCAGCAGTTACGGCATAGCGGGCCCGAGCTCCTACGAGCAGTACTTC.